Presented here are 32 T cell receptor beta chains from one specimen sequenced in a study of blood T cells in healthy people across ages. A sample-barcoded 5' primer and a J-beta primer mix were used in a second PCR of about 6 to 12 cycles. TCRdb called the 5' RACE reads again in MiXCR, with one record for every CDR3 protein. The table lists approximately 780,000 distinct CDR3 sequences, roughly 26% of them singletons. These records were also assigned to another study, of T cells of mothers and their children.

The sequenced material came from blood. The receptors derive from a boy between 10 and 17 years old in good health.

This clonotype was counted a few times. An end of the junction does not agree with germline; a read error may underlie this. This chain links TRBV3-1 with TRBJ2-7, with TRBD1 identical over 8 bases. The CDR3 extends over 15 amino acids. Germline V gives CDR1 LGHDT, CDR2 YNNKEL (reference sequence). CDR3: CASSQTSTGEYEQYF. As DNA, the CDR3 is TGTGCCAGCAGCCAAACTTCGACAGGGGAATACGAGCAGTACTTT.

This clonotype was detected only a few times. V and J are TRBV20-1 and TRBJ1-2, with a possible D match to TRBD1 (5 bases). CDR3 length equals 14 residues. V lost 0 bases to trimming and J lost 8 bases, with 16 bases between them. Germline values: CDR1 DFQATT, CDR2 SNEGSKA (reference sequence). CDR3 sequence (DNA): TGCAGTGCTAGAGATCTGGGGGGGATTCTGGGCTACACCTTC. Protein product: CSARDLGGILGYTF.

The CDR3 region is CSVERRGYEQYF. The CDR3 DNA follows: TGCAGCGTTGAACGGCGGGGCTACGAGCAGTACTTC. This chain uses TRBV29-1 with TRBJ2-7; possible D gene TRBD2, 6 bases. Between the trimmed V and J ends, which lost 2 bases and 3 bases, there was a span of 8 bases. The CDR3 is 12 residues long. In germline, CDR1 is SQVTM, CDR2 ANQGSEA.

The V gene is TRBV29-1, the J gene TRBJ1-4; D gene unclear. V was cut by 0 bases and J by 8 bases, with 7 bases left in between. CDR1 is SQVTM, CDR2 ANQGSEA, per germline. This CDR3 is built from 12 residues. The CDR3 coding sequence is TGCAGCGTTGAAGAGTACGGGGAAAAACTGTTTTTT. This sequence encodes CSVEEYGEKLFF.

As DNA, the CDR3 is TGCGCCAGCTGGCTTCCGTCCACAGACGATTATCAGCCCCAGCATTTT. As protein: CASWLPSTDDYQPQHF. The chain has TRBV5-1 and TRBJ1-5; D remains ambiguous. This CDR3 contains 16 residues. V was clipped by 7 bases and J by 5 bases, with 22 bases between them. CDR1 and CDR2 (germline): SGHRS, YFSETQ.

This clonotype has just a few counts. V gene TRBV9 combines with J gene TRBJ2-7; tentatively, D is TRBD1 (6 bases). Germline V gene data show CDR1 as SGDLS and CDR2 as YYNGEE. The CDR3 extends over 16 amino acids. V shed 4 bases and J shed 6 bases, with 23 bases lying between them. CDR3 sequence reads: CASSPATAGEGGEQYF. The DNA for the CDR3 is TGTGCCAGCAGCCCAGCAACCGCAGGGGAAGGGGGCGAGCAGTACTTC.

This clonotype was recorded a few times. The chain combines TRBV25-1 with TRBJ1-4; no firm D call. The V end lost 1 base, the J end lost 4 bases, and 7 bases lay between the germline ends. Germline CDR1 MGHDK, CDR2 SYGVNS. The length of the CDR3 is 14 residues. CDR3 loop: CASSEFVRNEKLFF. CDR3 DNA sequence: TGTGCCAGCAGTGAATTCGTCCGTAATGAAAAACTGTTTTTT.

The chain links TRBV20-1 to TRBJ2-2; TRBD1 agrees at 10 bases. The CDR3 sequence is 16 residues long. V was pared by 4 bases and J by 4 bases, with 9 bases of the junction left unmatched. Per germline, CDR1 DFQATT and CDR2 SNEGSKA (reference sequence). The CDR3 is CSAKEGQGQGTGELFF. The CDR3 bases are TGCAGTGCTAAGGAGGGACAGGGGCAAGGCACCGGGGAGCTGTTTTTT.

The chain uses TRBV4-2 and TRBJ2-6; D is perhaps TRBD2 (5 bases). CDR1 and CDR2 from the germline V gene are LGHNA and YNFKEQ. The CDR3 loop spans 17 amino acids. V gave up 3 bases and J gave up 3 bases, with 15 bases separating them. The CDR3 sequence is CASSQGDSVGGANVLTF. In nucleotides, the CDR3 is TGTGCCAGCAGCCAGGGAGATAGCGTGGGTGGGGCCAACGTCCTGACTTTC.

This clonotype came up a few times. V gene TRBV7-9 combines with J gene TRBJ2-7; D remains unclear. Trimming took 4 bases from V and 2 from J, leaving 12 bases between them. Germline V gene lookup returns CDR1 SEHNR and CDR2 FQNEAQ (reference sequence). The CDR3 covers 14 residues. The CDR3 protein is CASSSPKAPYEQYF. DNA for the CDR3: TGTGCCAGCAGCTCACCCAAGGCCCCCTACGAGCAGTACTTC.

The chain couples TRBV19 to TRBJ2-1, with 10 positions matching TRBD1. Trimming took 7 bases from V and 7 from J; bases not matched to a gene: 4. CDR1 LNHDA and CDR2 SQIVND come from the germline V gene (reference sequence). The CDR3 length is 13 residues. For the CDR3, the DNA is TGTGCCAGTAAGGGACAGGGGTCAAATGAGCAGTTCTTC. Its translation is CASKGQGSNEQFF.

The chain links TRBV20-1 to TRBJ2-7; the D gene is possibly TRBD2 (5 bases). The CDR3 sequence is 16 residues long. Trimming removed 0 bases from V and 2 bases from J, with 17 bases in between. CDR1 DFQATT and CDR2 SNEGSKA come from the germline V gene (reference sequence). The CDR3 bases are TGCAGTGCTAGAGATACGGGGAGTACTTACCCCTACGAGCAGTACTTC. It encodes CSARDTGSTYPYEQYF.

This clonotype was observed a few times. The rearrangement joins TRBV12-3 or TRBV12-4 to TRBJ2-3; D perhaps matches TRBD2 (5 bases). The CDR3 covers 14 residues. V lost 6 bases, J lost 3 bases, and 13 bases lay in between. The CDR3 nucleotides read TGTGCCAGCAGCCCGGACTCGGGAACAGATACGCAGTATTTT. Protein product: CASSPDSGTDTQYF.

This chain links TRBV3-1 with TRBJ2-1, with 7 bases aligning to TRBD2. This CDR3 has 16 amino acids. The germline CDR1 and CDR2 sequences are LGHDT and YNNKEL (reference sequence). V trimming: 0 bases; J trimming: 2 bases; junction bases outside the gene matches: 4. The DNA for the CDR3 is TGTGCCAGCAGCCAAGATCCCGGGAGGCCCTACAATGAGCAGTTCTTC. Its protein product is CASSQDPGRPYNEQFF.

The chain combines TRBV13 with TRBJ2-5, with D possibly being TRBD2 (5 bases). The germline V gene encodes CDR1 PRHDT and CDR2 FYEKMQ (reference sequence). The germline V and J ends were trimmed by 1 base and 7 bases, with 13 bases remaining between them. This CDR3 contains 14 residues. The chain's CDR3 is CASSLVPVEGTQYF. In nucleotides, the CDR3 is TGTGCCAGCAGCTTAGTACCCGTTGAGGGGACCCAGTACTTC.

There are a few counts of this clonotype. The chain recombines TRBV3-1 with TRBJ2-5; a possible D gene is TRBD1 (6 bases). In germline, CDR1 is LGHDT, CDR2 YNNKEL (reference sequence). The V end lost 5 bases, the J end lost 2 bases, and 12 bases lay between the germline ends. There are 14 residues in the CDR3. This chain's CDR3 is CASSYLDSQETQYF. Here the CDR3 DNA reads TGTGCCAGCAGCTACTTGGACAGTCAAGAGACCCAGTACTTC.

In its sample, this clonotype was seen a few times. The chain combines TRBV6-1 with TRBJ2-7; 10 bases align to TRBD2. Germline loops: CDR1 MNHNS, CDR2 SASEGT. This CDR3 has 14 residues. The V segment lost 4 bases and the J segment 2 bases; nucleotides outside the gene matches: 2. CDR3: CASSASGGTYEQYF. The CDR3 region has the DNA TGTGCCAGCAGTGCTAGCGGGGGAACCTACGAGCAGTACTTC.

A note on this clonotype: The conserved final phenylalanine or tryptophan is absent from the CDR3, which likely points to a read error. The rearrangement links TRBV7-2 to TRBJ2-1; either TRBD1 or TRBD2 may supply D (5 bases each). Germline assignment: CDR1 SGHTA and CDR2 FQGNSA. The V end was cut by 3 bases, the J end by 5 bases, with 20 bases between. The CDR3 sequence is 17 residues long. The CDR3 spells CASSLVWLRDQDNEQFL. In DNA form, the CDR3 reads TGTGCCAGCAGCTTGGTTTGGTTAAGGGACCAAGACAATGAGCAGTTCTTA.

V and J are TRBV10-1 and TRBJ2-1, with a weak D call TRBD1 (6 bases). In germline, CDR1 is WNHNN, CDR2 SYGVQD (reference sequence). The ends were cut back, 2 bases at V and 2 bases at J, with 10 bases in the middle. This CDR3 region has 15 residues. In nucleotides, the CDR3 is TGCGCCAGCAGTGAGACAGGGACCCCCTACAATGAGCAGTTCTTC. Its translation: CASSETGTPYNEQFF.

This clonotype was detected only a few times. The chain recombines TRBV13 with TRBJ2-1, with D possibly TRBD2 on 7 matching bases. The V and J ends lost 4 bases and 2 bases respectively, with 15 bases between them. This CDR3 region has 16 residues. Germline CDR1 reads PRHDT; CDR2 reads FYEKMQ (reference sequence). CDR3 in amino acids: CASSSAGGGAYNEQFF. The CDR3 nucleotides read TGTGCCAGCAGCTCCGCCGGCGGGGGCGCCTACAATGAGCAGTTCTTC.

The J gene is TRBJ2-7, the V gene TRBV3-1; 7 nucleotides agree with TRBD2. The CDR3 totals 15 residues. With V trimmed by 4 bases and J by 2 bases, 8 bases remained unmatched. Germline V gene data show CDR1 as LGHDT and CDR2 as YNNKEL (reference sequence). The CDR3 loop reads CASSRGEGGTYEQYF. The CDR3 region has the DNA TGTGCCAGCAGCCGCGGGGAGGGTGGAACCTACGAGCAGTACTTC.

The J gene is TRBJ2-7, the V gene TRBV11-2, with a tentative D call TRBD1 (5 bases). The V gene lost 3 bases and the J gene lost 2 bases, with 14 bases spanning the gap. Per germline, CDR1 SGHAT and CDR2 FQNNGV. CDR3 size: 15 residues. The CDR3 DNA reads TGTGCCAGCAGCTTCGTTCAGGGTCCCACCTACGAGCAGTACTTC. Its translation: CASSFVQGPTYEQYF.

V gene TRBV4-3 combines with J gene TRBJ2-3; 8 nucleotides line up with TRBD2. V dropped 0 bases and J dropped 7; count of bases not matched to a gene: 21. CDR3 size: 20 residues. Germline CDR1 LGHNA, CDR2 YSLEER. CDR3 loop: CASSQELPRGLVAGTHTQYF. The CDR3 DNA follows: TGCGCCAGCAGCCAAGAGCTCCCTCGAGGCTTGGTAGCGGGGACACATACGCAGTATTTT.

V and J are TRBV6-5 and TRBJ2-1; 7 bases are a match to TRBD2. CDR3 length equals 14 residues. CDR1 MNHEY and CDR2 SVGAGI come from the germline V gene. V shed 10 bases and J 2 bases; nucleotides not matched to a gene: 8. The CDR3 protein is CATTAGPPYNEQFF. In DNA form, the CDR3 reads TGTGCCACCACAGCGGGGCCCCCCTACAATGAGCAGTTCTTC.

The chain joins TRBV5-1 to TRBJ2-5; no definite D call. Germline V gives CDR1 SGHRS, CDR2 YFSETQ. V lost 2 bases and J 7 bases, leaving 12 bases between the germline ends. This CDR3 is 13 amino acids long. In DNA, the CDR3 is TGCGCCAGCAGCTTACTGCATAGAGGGACCCAGTACTTC. Its protein is CASSLLHRGTQYF. The full variable domain, in which reference TRBV5-1 and TRBJ2-5 provide the parts outside the CDR3, is KAGVTQTPRYLIKTRGQQVTLSCSPISGHRSVSWYQQTPGQGLQFLFEYFSETQRNKGNFPGRFSGRQFSNSRSEMNVSTLELGDSALYLCASSLLHRGTQYFGPGTRLLVL.

The V call is TRBV5-6, the J call TRBJ1-2; D unresolved. V dropped 1 base and J dropped 3 bases, with 7 bases sitting between them. This CDR3 is built from 13 residues. Per germline, CDR1 SGHDT and CDR2 YYEEEE. CDR3 nucleotides: TGTGCCAGCAGCTTGTGGCGGTACTATGGCTACACCTTC. It translates to CASSLWRYYGYTF.

This sequence joins TRBV13 and TRBJ2-7; no reliable D call. The CDR3 extends over 14 amino acids. Per the germline V gene, CDR1 is PRHDT and CDR2 is FYEKMQ (reference sequence). V shed 5 bases and J shed 0 bases, with 11 bases lying between them. The CDR3 nucleotides are TGTGCCAGCAGCGACTCGACGAGCTCCTACGAGCAGTACTTC. This encodes CASSDSTSSYEQYF.

At least ten counts were recorded for this clonotype. The chain links TRBV18 to TRBJ2-2; no reliable D call. With 0 bases removed from V and 5 bases from J, the gap between germline ends came to 7 bases. There are 14 residues in the CDR3. Germline loops: CDR1 KGHSH, CDR2 LQKENI. The CDR3 loop reads CASSPPGTTGELFF. The CDR3 DNA follows: TGTGCCAGCTCACCACCGGGAACGACCGGGGAGCTGTTTTTT.

This clonotype has a handful of counts. V and J are TRBV3-1 and TRBJ2-3; 7 bases are shared with TRBD2. Germline CDR1 and CDR2: LGHDT and YNNKEL (reference sequence). The V gene end was trimmed by 0 bases and the J gene end by 5 bases; junction bases not matched to a gene: 8. This CDR3 spans 16 amino acids. The CDR3 loop is CASSQDPSGTKDTQYF. For the CDR3, the DNA is TGTGCCAGCAGCCAAGATCCAAGCGGGACGAAAGATACGCAGTATTTT.

The chain couples TRBV20-1 to TRBJ2-1; 9 bases agree with TRBD2. Per germline, CDR1 DFQATT and CDR2 SNEGSKA (reference sequence). CDR3 length equals 16 residues. V was clipped by 2 bases and J by 1 base; unmatched bases: 6. The CDR3 DNA reads TGCAGTGCTAGATCCTGGACTAGCGTTTCCTACAATGAGCAGTTCTTC. As protein: CSARSWTSVSYNEQFF.

Ten or more counts support this clonotype. The chain employs TRBV29-1 and TRBJ2-1; tentatively, D is TRBD2 (7 bases). CDR3 size: 12 residues. The V gene's germline CDR1 is SQVTM and CDR2 ANQGSEA. V shed 2 bases and J shed 7 bases, with 9 bases lying between them. CDR3 loop: CSVEKGGNEQFF. CDR3 nucleotide sequence: TGCAGCGTTGAAAAGGGGGGGAATGAGCAGTTCTTC.

The chain combines TRBV7-9 with TRBJ1-2; no definite D call. V lost 5 bases and J 4 bases, leaving 17 bases between the germline ends. CDR3 length equals 15 residues. CDR1 and CDR2 (germline): SEHNR, FQNEAQ (reference sequence). CDR3 nucleotide sequence: TGTGCCAGCAGCCTAGAGGTAGGCCTTGGCTATGGCTACACCTTC. This sequence encodes CASSLEVGLGYGYTF.